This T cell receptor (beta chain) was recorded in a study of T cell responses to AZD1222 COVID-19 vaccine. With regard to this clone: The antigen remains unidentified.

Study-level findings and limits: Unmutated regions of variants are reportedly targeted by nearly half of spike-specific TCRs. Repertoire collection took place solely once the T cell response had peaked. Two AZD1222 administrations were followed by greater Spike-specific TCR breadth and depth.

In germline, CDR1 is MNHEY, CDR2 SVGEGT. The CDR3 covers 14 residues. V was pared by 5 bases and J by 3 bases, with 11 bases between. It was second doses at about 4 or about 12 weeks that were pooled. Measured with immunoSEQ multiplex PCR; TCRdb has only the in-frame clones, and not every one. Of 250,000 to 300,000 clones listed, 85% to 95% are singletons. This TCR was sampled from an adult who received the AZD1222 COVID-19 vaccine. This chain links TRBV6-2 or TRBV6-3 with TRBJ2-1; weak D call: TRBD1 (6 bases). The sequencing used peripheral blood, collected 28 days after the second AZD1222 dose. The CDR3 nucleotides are TGTGCCAGCAGTCGTGAAGGGGGCTACAATGAGCAGTTCTTC. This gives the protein CASSREGGYNEQFF.